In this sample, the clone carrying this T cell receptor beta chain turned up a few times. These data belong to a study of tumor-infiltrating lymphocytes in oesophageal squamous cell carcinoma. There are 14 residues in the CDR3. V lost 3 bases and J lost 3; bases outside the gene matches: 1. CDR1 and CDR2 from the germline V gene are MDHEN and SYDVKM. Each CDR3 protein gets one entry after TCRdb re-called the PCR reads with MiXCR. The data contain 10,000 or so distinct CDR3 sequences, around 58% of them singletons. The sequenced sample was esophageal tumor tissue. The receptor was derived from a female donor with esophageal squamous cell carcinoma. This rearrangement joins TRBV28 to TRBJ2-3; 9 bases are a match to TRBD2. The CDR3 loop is CASSFLAGTDTQYF. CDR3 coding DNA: TGTGCCAGCAGTTTCCTAGCGGGAACAGATACGCAGTATTTT.